This TCR beta chain was profiled in a study of blood T cells in healthy people across ages. The CDR3 runs to 13 residues. Trimming removed 8 bases from V and 4 bases from J, with 17 bases in between. Looked up from germline, CDR1 is DFQATT and CDR2 is SNEGSKA (reference sequence). Together with a sample-barcoded 5' primer, a J-beta primer mix was included in a second PCR lasting roughly 6 to 12 cycles. Every sample returned 3 million or more CDR3-containing paired-end reads. TCRdb processed the 5' RACE reads anew with MiXCR; each CDR3 protein has one entry. The profile covers about 1.6 million distinct CDR3 sequences, with approximately 32% appearing a single time and about 11% taken by the ten largest. This clonotype has just a few counts.

This sequence originates from a young woman in good health. The sequencing input was blood. The chain is built from TRBV20-1 and TRBJ2-5, with a weak D call TRBD2 (7 bases). Written as DNA, the CDR3 is TGCAGTAGGAGAAGGGGGGGAGGAGAGACCCAGTACTTC. This codes for CSRRRGGGETQYF.